This TCR beta chain was observed in a study of OX40 agonist ivuxolimab in advanced cancers. Background on the study: A mean age of about 59 years, range roughly 20 to 90, was recorded, and approximately 85% were male. Therapy given before enrollment (anti-PD-1, anti-PD-L1 or anti-CTLA-4) was allowed, and over 35% had some.

The germline V gene encodes CDR1 WSHSY and CDR2 SAAADI. The CDR3 contains 13 residues. The V and J ends lost 0 bases and 3 bases respectively, with 6 bases between them. Measured with immunoSEQ multiplex PCR; TCRdb has only the in-frame clones, and not every one. Of roughly 100,000 clones detected, approximately 90% appear once; the ten largest clones hold approximately 0.8%. Points on this clone: Its target is not known.

Broader study findings: The expanded peripheral T cells' antigen specificity was not determined.

The sample was CD4+ or CD8+ T cells sorted from blood, taken in a trial of the OX40 agonist ivuxolimab. This clonotype originated in an adult with an advanced solid tumor such as melanoma, head and neck, liver or kidney cancer. V is TRBV10-2 and J is TRBJ2-7; D gene unclear. The CDR3 DNA reads TGCGCCAGCAGTGAGTCGCAAATCTACGAGCAGTACTTC. Encoded protein: CASSESQIYEQYF.